The rows below give T cell receptor beta chains drawn from one sample of a study of blood T cells in healthy people across ages. One entry per CDR3 protein, called by TCRdb with MiXCR from the 5' RACE reads. The table has 650,000 to 1,000,000 distinct CDR3 sequences, around 36% seen once; the top ten hold 13%. Sequences were obtained from blood. Receptors originate from a man aged 18 to 29 in good health. The CDR3 runs from the conserved cysteine through the conserved F or W. Each record gives: V gene, J gene, D gene, clone size, CDR3 protein, CDR3 DNA. A D gene is named only where the DNA matches it firmly. The size of a clone is reported for some rows only, either as once, few or many, or as a class for expanded clones.

V: TRBV7-2
J: TRBJ2-3
D: NA
size: many
CDR3: CASSASPSDTQYF
DNA: TGTGCCAGCAGCGCATCCCCCTCGGATACGCAGTATTTT

V: TRBV4-3
J: TRBJ2-7
D: TRBD2
size: NA
CDR3: CASSHERLAEQYF
DNA: TGCGCCAGCAGCCATGAAAGACTAGCCGAGCAGTACTTC

V: TRBV20-1
J: TRBJ2-3
D: NA
size: NA
CDR3: CSAMAGVQDTQYF
DNA: TGCAGTGCAATGGCCGGGGTGCAAGATACGCAGTATTTT

V: TRBV2
J: TRBJ1-5
D: NA
size: few
CDR3: CASSERGQRNQPQHF
DNA: TGTGCCAGCAGTGAGCGAGGACAGCGCAATCAGCCCCAGCATTTT

V: TRBV7-2
J: TRBJ2-4
D: TRBD1
size: NA
CDR3: CASSSNRGDNEQYF
DNA: TGTGCCAGCAGCTCCAACAGGGGGGACAATGAGCAGTACTTC

V: TRBV12-3/TRBV12-4
J: TRBJ1-1
D: TRBD1
size: NA
CDR3: CASRTGGIITEAFF
DNA: TGTGCCAGTCGGACAGGGGGCATAATTACTGAAGCTTTCTTT

V: TRBV6-5
J: TRBJ1-4
D: NA
size: NA
CDR3: CASRSGTWDEKLFF
DNA: TGTGCCAGCAGATCCGGGACCTGGGACGAAAAACTGTTTTTT

V: TRBV20-1
J: TRBJ2-5
D: TRBD1
size: few
CDR3: CSAVAGGRETQYF
DNA: TGCAGTGCGGTGGCAGGGGGCAGGGAGACCCAGTACTTC

V: TRBV20-1
J: TRBJ1-2
D: TRBD1
size: NA
CDR3: CSARVVSGQGLSYGYTF
DNA: TGCAGTGCTAGAGTGGTATCCGGACAGGGGTTGAGCTATGGCTACACCTTC

V: TRBV6-6
J: TRBJ1-6
D: NA
size: few
CDR3: CASSYSRQLNSPLHF
DNA: TGTGCCAGCAGTTACTCGAGACAGCTTAATTCACCCCTCCACTTT

V: TRBV7-9
J: TRBJ2-4
D: TRBD1
size: NA
CDR3: CASSLTGTGLAKNIQYF
DNA: TGTGCCAGCAGCTTAACTGGGACAGGGCTAGCCAAAAACATTCAGTACTTC

V: TRBV12-3/TRBV12-4
J: TRBJ2-5
D: TRBD2
size: NA
CDR3: CASSPPGGLAGAQYF
DNA: TGTGCCAGCAGCCCGCCGGGGGGTCTTGCGGGAGCCCAGTACTTC

V: TRBV4-3
J: TRBJ2-1
D: NA
size: NA
CDR3: CASSRDSQGETQFF
DNA: TGCGCCAGCAGCAGGGATAGCCAAGGAGAGACCCAGTTCTTC

V: TRBV29-1
J: TRBJ1-2
D: NA
size: NA
CDR3: CSVQGREYGYTF
DNA: TGCAGCGTACAGGGCCGGGAGTATGGCTACACCTTC

V: TRBV5-1
J: TRBJ1-1
D: TRBD1
size: NA
CDR3: CASSLSGQDNTEAFF
DNA: TGCGCCAGCAGCTTGAGCGGACAGGATAACACTGAAGCTTTCTTT